Listed below are T cell receptor beta chains from one sample, sequenced in a study of blood T cell repertoires in COVID-19. The protocol was immunoSEQ multiplex PCR, while the TCRdb copy is restricted to in-frame clones and leaves out a portion. Of about 88,000 clones in the sample, about 90% were seen once. Specimen: peripheral blood. The source of these receptors is a man between 18 and 29 years old with COVID-19, enrolled during active disease. The CDR3 runs from the conserved cysteine through the conserved F or W. The D gene is left open where the match is weak. A clone size is listed for some rows: how often the clone was seen (once, few, many), or a class if it is expanded.

abundance: -
d_gene: TRBD2
len: 16
v_gene: TRBV25-1
j_gene: TRBJ2-6
CDR3aa: CASSPWGGTGANVLTF
CDR3nt: TGTGCCAGCAGTCCGTGGGGGGGGACTGGGGCCAACGTCCTGACTTTC

abundance: -
d_gene: TRBD2
len: 16
v_gene: TRBV24-1
j_gene: TRBJ2-3
CDR3aa: CATSDRLAGGTDTQYF
CDR3nt: TGTGCCACCAGTGATCGATTAGCGGGAGGGACAGATACGCAGTATTTT

abundance: -
d_gene: TRBD1
len: 15
v_gene: TRBV7-9
j_gene: TRBJ2-7
CDR3aa: CASSPTGTDPYEQYF
CDR3nt: TGTGCCAGCAGCCCAACCGGGACAGATCCCTACGAGCAGTACTTC

abundance: -
d_gene: -
len: 12
v_gene: TRBV7-9
j_gene: TRBJ1-1
CDR3aa: CASSAQVTEAFF
CDR3nt: TGTGCCAGCAGCGCACAGGTAACTGAAGCTTTCTTT

abundance: -
d_gene: TRBD1
len: 14
v_gene: TRBV28
j_gene: TRBJ1-2
CDR3aa: CASSFAPTGYGYTF
CDR3nt: TGTGCCAGCAGTTTCGCCCCGACAGGGTATGGCTACACCTTC

abundance: -
d_gene: -
len: 13
v_gene: TRBV7-2
j_gene: TRBJ1-1
CDR3aa: CASSYDGLTEAFF
CDR3nt: TGTGCCAGCAGTTATGACGGACTCACTGAAGCTTTCTTT

abundance: -
d_gene: TRBD1
len: 13
v_gene: TRBV28
j_gene: TRBJ1-1
CDR3aa: CASRRTGRAEAFF
CDR3nt: TGTGCCAGCAGGCGGACAGGGAGAGCTGAAGCTTTCTTT

abundance: -
d_gene: -
len: 15
v_gene: TRBV19
j_gene: TRBJ2-6
CDR3aa: CASRDTISGANVLTF
CDR3nt: TGTGCCTCTAGGGACACGATCTCTGGGGCCAACGTCCTGACTTTC

abundance: -
d_gene: -
len: 13
v_gene: TRBV28
j_gene: TRBJ1-2
CDR3aa: CASSLDERGGYTF
CDR3nt: TGTGCCAGCAGTTTAGACGAAAGGGGTGGCTACACCTTC

abundance: -
d_gene: -
len: 14
v_gene: TRBV27
j_gene: TRBJ1-1
CDR3aa: CASSLAGLNTEAFF
CDR3nt: TGTGCCAGCAGTTTAGCGGGTTTGAACACTGAAGCTTTCTTT

abundance: -
d_gene: TRBD1
len: 15
v_gene: TRBV6-2/TRBV6-3
j_gene: TRBJ2-1
CDR3aa: CASSMSGQGWNEQFF
CDR3nt: TGTGCCAGCAGTATGTCGGGACAGGGTTGGAATGAGCAGTTCTTC

abundance: -
d_gene: -
len: 14
v_gene: TRBV5-1
j_gene: TRBJ1-1
CDR3aa: CASSLAAGAAEAFF
CDR3nt: TGCGCCAGCAGCTTGGCCGCAGGGGCCGCTGAAGCTTTCTTT

abundance: -
d_gene: -
len: 14
v_gene: TRBV4-2
j_gene: TRBJ2-7
CDR3aa: CASSQDPRGLEQYF
CDR3nt: TGTGCCAGCAGCCAAGATCCGCGGGGGCTGGAGCAGTACTTC

abundance: -
d_gene: TRBD2
len: 16
v_gene: TRBV7-9
j_gene: TRBJ2-7
CDR3aa: CASSTSSSGRANEQYF
CDR3nt: TGTGCCAGCAGCACCTCCTCTAGCGGGAGGGCCAACGAGCAGTACTTC

abundance: -
d_gene: TRBD1
len: 15
v_gene: TRBV19
j_gene: TRBJ1-6
CDR3aa: CASSTVDRGNSPLHF
CDR3nt: TGTGCCAGTAGTACCGTGGACAGGGGGAATTCACCCCTCCACTTT

abundance: few
d_gene: TRBD1
len: 15
v_gene: TRBV11-2
j_gene: TRBJ1-1
CDR3aa: CASSLGAGGIPEAFF
CDR3nt: TGTGCCAGCAGCTTGGGGGCAGGGGGCATTCCTGAAGCTTTCTTT

abundance: once
d_gene: TRBD2
len: 16
v_gene: TRBV4-2
j_gene: TRBJ2-7
CDR3aa: CASSQDAASGSYEQYF
CDR3nt: TGTGCCAGCAGCCAAGATGCGGCTAGCGGGAGCTACGAGCAGTACTTC

abundance: -
d_gene: TRBD1
len: 15
v_gene: TRBV9
j_gene: TRBJ2-2
CDR3aa: CASSRRTGGTGELFF
CDR3nt: TGTGCCAGCAGCCGAAGGACAGGTGGTACCGGGGAGCTGTTTTTT

abundance: -
d_gene: -
len: 13
v_gene: TRBV15
j_gene: TRBJ2-5
CDR3aa: CATSRDLLETQYF
CDR3nt: TGTGCCACCAGCAGAGATCTCCTAGAGACCCAGTACTTC

abundance: -
d_gene: TRBD1
len: 13
v_gene: TRBV29-1
j_gene: TRBJ2-5
CDR3aa: CSVDKGQEETQYF
CDR3nt: TGCAGCGTTGACAAGGGACAGGAAGAGACCCAGTACTTC

abundance: few
d_gene: -
len: 15
v_gene: TRBV19
j_gene: TRBJ1-6
CDR3aa: CASSISGQGSSPLHF
CDR3nt: TGTGCCAGTAGTATATCCGGCCAGGGGAGTTCACCCCTCCACTTT

abundance: -
d_gene: TRBD1
len: 15
v_gene: TRBV2
j_gene: TRBJ2-7
CDR3aa: CASSETGGASYEQYF
CDR3nt: TGTGCCAGCAGTGAGACAGGGGGGGCCTCCTACGAGCAGTACTTC

abundance: -
d_gene: TRBD1
len: 16
v_gene: TRBV4-3
j_gene: TRBJ2-7
CDR3aa: CASSQDWDRGYNEQYF
CDR3nt: TGCGCCAGCAGCCAAGATTGGGACAGGGGGTACAACGAGCAGTACTTC

abundance: -
d_gene: -
len: 15
v_gene: TRBV11-2
j_gene: TRBJ2-5
CDR3aa: CASSRRGAGQETQYF
CDR3nt: TGTGCCAGCAGCCGGAGGGGTGCGGGGCAAGAGACCCAGTACTTC

abundance: once
d_gene: -
len: 14
v_gene: TRBV5-6
j_gene: TRBJ1-6
CDR3aa: CASSLVQPNSPLHF
CDR3nt: TGTGCCAGCAGCCTGGTACAGCCAAATTCACCCCTCCACTTT

abundance: -
d_gene: -
len: 15
v_gene: TRBV7-9
j_gene: TRBJ2-7
CDR3aa: CASSSQGQSFYEQYF
CDR3nt: TGTGCCAGCAGCTCACAGGGCCAATCCTTCTACGAGCAGTACTTC

abundance: -
d_gene: -
len: 13
v_gene: TRBV21-1
j_gene: TRBJ1-1
CDR3aa: CASSKEGRTEAFF
CDR3nt: TGTGCCAGCAGCAAAGAAGGGAGAACTGAAGCTTTCTTT

abundance: -
d_gene: TRBD1
len: 14
v_gene: TRBV30
j_gene: TRBJ1-6
CDR3aa: CAWTRGTGNSPLHF
CDR3nt: TGTGCCTGGACCCGTGGGACAGGGAATTCACCCCTCCACTTT

abundance: -
d_gene: -
len: 17
v_gene: TRBV5-1
j_gene: TRBJ2-2
CDR3aa: CASSLVTGGAHTGELFF
CDR3nt: TGCGCCAGCAGCTTGGTGACAGGCGGTGCGCACACCGGGGAGCTGTTTTTT

abundance: -
d_gene: TRBD1
len: 14
v_gene: TRBV3-1/TRBV3-2
j_gene: TRBJ1-2
CDR3aa: CASSQHTGGSGYTF
CDR3nt: TGTGCCAGCAGCCAACATACAGGGGGCAGTGGCTACACCTTC

abundance: -
d_gene: TRBD1
len: 17
v_gene: TRBV6-2/TRBV6-3
j_gene: TRBJ1-3
CDR3aa: CASSSRTGLNSGNTIYF
CDR3nt: TGTGCCAGCAGTTCTCGGACAGGGCTGAACTCCGGAAACACCATATATTTT

abundance: few
d_gene: -
len: 14
v_gene: TRBV28
j_gene: TRBJ2-3
CDR3aa: CASSPTWGHDTQYF
CDR3nt: TGTGCCAGCAGCCCCACGTGGGGGCACGATACGCAGTATTTT

abundance: -
d_gene: -
len: 14
v_gene: TRBV5-1
j_gene: TRBJ2-5
CDR3aa: CASSFRDNQETQYF
CDR3nt: TGCGCCAGCAGCTTCCGGGACAACCAAGAGACCCAGTACTTC

abundance: -
d_gene: -
len: 12
v_gene: TRBV29-1
j_gene: TRBJ1-1
CDR3aa: CSVEGKGGEAFF
CDR3nt: TGCAGCGTTGAGGGGAAGGGAGGAGAAGCTTTCTTT

abundance: -
d_gene: TRBD1
len: 15
v_gene: TRBV9
j_gene: TRBJ2-2
CDR3aa: CASSVRDRETGELFF
CDR3nt: TGTGCCAGCAGCGTCCGGGACAGGGAAACCGGGGAGCTGTTTTTT

abundance: -
d_gene: TRBD2
len: 16
v_gene: TRBV28
j_gene: TRBJ2-7
CDR3aa: CASRYATSGRIYEQYF
CDR3nt: TGTGCCAGCAGATACGCGACTAGCGGGAGGATCTACGAGCAGTACTTC

abundance: -
d_gene: -
len: 12
v_gene: TRBV12-3/TRBV12-4
j_gene: TRBJ2-3
CDR3aa: CASTFRSDTQYF
CDR3nt: TGTGCCAGCACCTTCAGGTCAGATACGCAGTATTTT

abundance: -
d_gene: TRBD1
len: 13
v_gene: TRBV5-4
j_gene: TRBJ1-2
CDR3aa: CASSGDRVYGYTF
CDR3nt: TGTGCCAGCAGCGGCGACAGGGTCTATGGCTACACCTTC

abundance: -
d_gene: TRBD1
len: 16
v_gene: TRBV5-4
j_gene: TRBJ2-2
CDR3aa: CASSSGQVANTGELFF
CDR3nt: TGTGCCAGCAGCTCGGGACAGGTAGCGAACACCGGGGAGCTGTTTTTT

abundance: -
d_gene: TRBD1
len: 15
v_gene: TRBV7-2
j_gene: TRBJ2-5
CDR3aa: CASSLRGQGGETQYF
CDR3nt: TGTGCCAGCAGCTTAAGGGGACAGGGCGGGGAGACCCAGTACTTC

abundance: few
d_gene: -
len: 16
v_gene: TRBV6-4
j_gene: TRBJ2-3
CDR3aa: CASSDSGETGSDTQYF
CDR3nt: TGTGCCAGCAGTGACTCGGGTGAGACAGGCTCAGATACGCAGTATTTT

abundance: -
d_gene: -
len: 19
v_gene: TRBV9
j_gene: TRBJ1-5
CDR3aa: CASSVDGRGEVSGNQPQHF
CDR3nt: TGTGCCAGCAGCGTAGATGGCCGGGGGGAAGTTAGCGGCAATCAGCCCCAGCATTTT

abundance: -
d_gene: -
len: 15
v_gene: TRBV28
j_gene: TRBJ2-1
CDR3aa: CASSPPLPGNREQFF
CDR3nt: TGTGCCAGCAGCCCTCCCCTCCCGGGGAATCGGGAGCAGTTCTTC

abundance: -
d_gene: TRBD2
len: 17
v_gene: TRBV14
j_gene: TRBJ2-3
CDR3aa: CASSQDRAGAGTDTQYF
CDR3nt: TGTGCCAGCAGCCAAGATAGGGCGGGAGCGGGCACAGATACGCAGTATTTT

abundance: -
d_gene: TRBD2
len: 16
v_gene: TRBV19
j_gene: TRBJ2-1
CDR3aa: CASSLSGSRSYNEQFF
CDR3nt: TGTGCCAGTAGCCTTAGCGGGAGCCGGTCCTACAATGAGCAGTTCTTC